The text below deals with one TCR beta chain. CD4+ naive, central memory, regulatory and stem cell-like memory subsets were isolated by sorting on CD45RO/CCR7/CD25/CD127/CD95/CD27. Expressed TCRB transcripts got sequenced, as all isolated RNA was reverse transcribed. Clones were read by immunoSEQ multiplex PCR, and TCRdb kept only the in-frame ones, dropping some. The data show approximately 250,000 clones, about 9.3% seen once. This specimen belongs to a study of beta chain features in type 1 diabetes. This TCR was recovered from a woman between 18 and 29 years old in good health. The sample consisted of naive CD4+ T cells from blood.

This chain's CDR3 is CAWSVPDSTAGELFF. DNA for the CDR3: TGTGCCTGGAGTGTACCCGACTCCACGGCCGGGGAGCTGTTTTTT. This chain uses TRBV30 with TRBJ2-2; D is undetermined. Trimming stripped 0 bases from V and 6 bases from J, with 14 bases between. CDR1 is GTSNPN, CDR2 SVGIG, per germline (reference sequence). CDR3 length: 15 residues. The whole variable domain, filled in from reference TRBV30 and TRBJ2-2, reads SQTIHQWPATLVQPVGSPLSLECTVEGTSNPNLYWYRQAAGRGLQLLFYSVGIGQISSEVPQNLSASRPQDRQFILSSKKLLLSDSGFYLCAWSVPDSTAGELFFGEGSRLTVL.